This TCR beta chain appears in the sequencing data of a study of shared clonotypes between healthy human individuals. Study-wide context: Each donor contributed plates that comprised three CD4 naive, three CD4 memory, two CD8 naive and one CD8 memory.

Terminally differentiated effector memory CD45RA+ cells were left out of the naive CD8 fraction, which was CD45RO-negative and positively selected for CCR7. Using immunoSEQ multiplex PCR, the repertoire was profiled, and TCRdb retains in-frame clones only, with some absent. The sample contains hundreds of thousands of clones, about 95% of which appear only once. CDR3 length: 12 residues. Trimming took off 5 bases at V and 0 bases at J, with 3 bases between the two ends. Germline-derived CDR1 and CDR2 are SGHTA and FQGTGA. V and J are TRBV7-3 and TRBJ2-3, with D unclear. The TCR originated in a woman aged 30 to 39 in good health. The sample comprised naive CD8+ T cells sorted from blood. CDR3 sequence reads: CASSPSTDTQYF. In DNA form, the CDR3 reads TGTGCCAGCAGCCCTAGCACAGATACGCAGTATTTT. Combining the CDR3 with reference TRBV7-3 and TRBJ2-3 gives the whole variable domain GAGVSQTPSNKVTEKGKYVELRCDPISGHTALYWYRQSLGQGPEFLIYFQGTGAADDSGLPNDRFFAVRPEGSVSTLKIQRTERGDSAVYLCASSPSTDTQYFGPGTRLTVL.